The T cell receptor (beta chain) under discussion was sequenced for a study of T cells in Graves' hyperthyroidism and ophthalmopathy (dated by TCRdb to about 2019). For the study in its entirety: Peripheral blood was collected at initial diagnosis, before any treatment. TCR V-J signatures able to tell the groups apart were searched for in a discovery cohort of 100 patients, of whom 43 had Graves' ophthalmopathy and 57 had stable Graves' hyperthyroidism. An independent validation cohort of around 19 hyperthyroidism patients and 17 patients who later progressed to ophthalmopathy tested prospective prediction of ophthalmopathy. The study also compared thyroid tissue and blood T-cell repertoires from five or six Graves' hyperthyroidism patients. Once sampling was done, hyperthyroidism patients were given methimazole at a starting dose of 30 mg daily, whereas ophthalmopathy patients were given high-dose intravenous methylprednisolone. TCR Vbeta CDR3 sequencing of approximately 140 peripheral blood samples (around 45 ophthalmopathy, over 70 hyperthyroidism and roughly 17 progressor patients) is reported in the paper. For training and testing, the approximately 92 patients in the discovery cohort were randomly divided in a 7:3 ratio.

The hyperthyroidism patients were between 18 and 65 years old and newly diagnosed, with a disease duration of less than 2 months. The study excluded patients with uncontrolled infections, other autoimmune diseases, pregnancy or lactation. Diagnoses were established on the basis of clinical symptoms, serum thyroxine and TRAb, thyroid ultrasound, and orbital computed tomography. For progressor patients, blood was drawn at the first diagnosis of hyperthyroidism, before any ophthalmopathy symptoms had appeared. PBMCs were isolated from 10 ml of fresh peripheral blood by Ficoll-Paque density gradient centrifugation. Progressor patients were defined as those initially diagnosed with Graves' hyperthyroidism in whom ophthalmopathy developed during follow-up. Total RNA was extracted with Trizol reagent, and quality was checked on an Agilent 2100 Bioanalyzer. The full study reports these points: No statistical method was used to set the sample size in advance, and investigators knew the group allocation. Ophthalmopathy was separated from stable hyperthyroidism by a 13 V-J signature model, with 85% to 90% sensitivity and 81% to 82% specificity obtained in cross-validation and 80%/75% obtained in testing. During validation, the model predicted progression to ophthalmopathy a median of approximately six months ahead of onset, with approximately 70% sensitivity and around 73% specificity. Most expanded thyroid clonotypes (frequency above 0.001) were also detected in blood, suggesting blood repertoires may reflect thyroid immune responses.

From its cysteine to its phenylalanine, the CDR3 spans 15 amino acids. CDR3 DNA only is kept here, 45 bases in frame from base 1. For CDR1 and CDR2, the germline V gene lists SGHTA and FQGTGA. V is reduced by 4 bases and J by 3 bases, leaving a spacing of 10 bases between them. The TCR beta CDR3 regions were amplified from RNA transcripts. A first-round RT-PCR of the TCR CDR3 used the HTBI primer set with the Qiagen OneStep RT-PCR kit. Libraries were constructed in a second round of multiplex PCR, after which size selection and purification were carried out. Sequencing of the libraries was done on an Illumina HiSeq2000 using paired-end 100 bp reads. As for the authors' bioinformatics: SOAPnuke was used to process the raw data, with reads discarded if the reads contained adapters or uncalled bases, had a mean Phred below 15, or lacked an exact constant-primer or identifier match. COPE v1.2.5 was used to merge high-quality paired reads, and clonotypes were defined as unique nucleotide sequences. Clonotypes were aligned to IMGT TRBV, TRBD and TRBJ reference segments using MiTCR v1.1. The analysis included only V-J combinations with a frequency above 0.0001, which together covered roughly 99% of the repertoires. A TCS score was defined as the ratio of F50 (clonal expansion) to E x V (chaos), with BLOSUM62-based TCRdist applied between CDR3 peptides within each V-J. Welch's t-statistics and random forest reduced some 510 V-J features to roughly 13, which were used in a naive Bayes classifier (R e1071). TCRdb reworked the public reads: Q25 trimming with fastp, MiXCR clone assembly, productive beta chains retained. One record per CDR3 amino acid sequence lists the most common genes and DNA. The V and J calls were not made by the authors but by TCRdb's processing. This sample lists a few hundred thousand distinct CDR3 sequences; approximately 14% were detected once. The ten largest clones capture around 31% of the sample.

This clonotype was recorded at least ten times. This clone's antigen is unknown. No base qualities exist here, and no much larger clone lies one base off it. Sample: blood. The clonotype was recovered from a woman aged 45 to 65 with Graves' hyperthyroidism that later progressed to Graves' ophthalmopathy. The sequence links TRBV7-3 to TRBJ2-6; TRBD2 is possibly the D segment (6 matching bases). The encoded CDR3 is CASSYGGFGANVLTF. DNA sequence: TGTGCCAGCAGCTATGGGGGGTTTGGGGCCAACGTCCTGACTTTC.